These 10 T cell receptor beta chains came from one sample sequenced in a study of blood T cells in healthy people across ages. The use of a sample-barcoded 5' primer and a J-beta primer mix characterized a second PCR of about 6 to 11 cycles. TCRdb called the 5' RACE reads again in MiXCR, with one record for every CDR3 protein. The sample contains 720,000 or so distinct CDR3 sequences, around 43% of which appear only once. Sequencing input: blood. The receptors were sampled from a man aged 80 or over in good health.

In this sample, this clonotype turned up a few times. CDR3 region: CATKSGTGQSSYNEQFF. DNA for the CDR3: TGTGCCACAAAATCAGGAACGGGCCAAAGCTCCTACAATGAGCAGTTCTTC. The rearrangement links TRBV6-2 or TRBV6-3 to TRBJ2-1; D unclear. With 10 bases removed from V and 0 bases from J, the gap between germline ends came to 22 bases. Germline V lookup: CDR1 MNHEY, CDR2 SVGEGT. This CDR3 is built from 17 residues.

The V call is TRBV7-2, the J call TRBJ2-7, with a weak D call TRBD1 (6 bases). Germline V CDR1 and CDR2: SGHTA, FQGNSA. CDR3 length: 14 residues. V gave up 6 bases and J gave up 3 bases, with 15 bases separating them. CDR3 sequence reads: CASRQDRTHYEQYF. The CDR3 coding sequence is TGTGCCAGCAGGCAAGACAGGACCCACTACGAGCAGTACTTC.

The CDR3 is CASSEYPGLAGVKGKNIQYF. The CDR3, as DNA: TGTGCCAGCAGTGAATACCCGGGACTAGCGGGAGTTAAAGGCAAAAACATTCAGTACTTC. V usage is TRBV25-1 and J usage is TRBJ2-4, with TRBD2 identical over 14 bases. Per germline, CDR1 MGHDK and CDR2 SYGVNS. V shed 0 bases, J shed 3 bases, and the junction held 10 bases outside the gene matches. The CDR3 covers 20 residues.

Only a few counts were recorded for this clonotype. This sequence joins TRBV29-1 and TRBJ2-5; the match to TRBD1 covers 7 bases. Trimming removed 6 bases from V and 2 bases from J; junction bases left unmatched: 6. The germline V gene has CDR1 SQVTM and CDR2 ANQGSEA. The CDR3 runs 13 residues. CDR3 loop: CSVDTGVQETQYF. CDR3 DNA sequence: TGCAGCGTAGATACAGGGGTTCAAGAGACCCAGTACTTC.

The chain uses TRBV10-1 and TRBJ2-3; no clear D. CDR1 WNHNN and CDR2 SYGVQD come from the germline V gene (reference sequence). V was pared by 0 bases and J by 2 bases, with 6 bases between. This CDR3 spans 14 amino acids. CDR3 DNA sequence: TGCGCCAGCAGTGAGTCGGCGTACACAGATACGCAGTATTTT. It encodes CASSESAYTDTQYF.

CDR3 DNA sequence: TGCGCCAGCACACCGGACAGGGGGGGCACAGATACGCAGTATTTT. Protein: CASTPDRGGTDTQYF. The V and J genes are TRBV5-1 and TRBJ2-3; the match to TRBD1 covers 10 bases. The ends lost 6 bases at V and 1 base at J; junction bases unmatched: 5. Germline V gene sequence: CDR1 SGHRS, CDR2 YFSETQ. The CDR3 is 15 residues long.

This clonotype showed up just a few times. J is TRBJ2-7 and V is TRBV27, with 15 bases that match TRBD2. This CDR3 has 18 residues. Unmatched junction bases numbered 8, after V lost 2 bases and J lost 3 bases. CDR1 and CDR2 (germline): MNHEY, SMNVEV (reference sequence). The CDR3 region is CASSLTGTSGRKNYEQYF. The CDR3 DNA reads as TGTGCCAGCAGTTTAACCGGGACTAGCGGGAGGAAGAACTACGAGCAGTACTTC.

The chain recombines TRBV2 with TRBJ2-1; possible D gene TRBD1, 5 bases. The J call is uncertain, as TRBJ2-5 better fits the DNA end. The germline V gene has CDR1 SNHLY and CDR2 FYNNEI. The CDR3 has 13 amino acids. For the CDR3, the DNA is TGTGCCAGCAGTGAAGACGGCCTCAGGGCCCAGTACTTC. Residues: CASSEDGLRAQYF.

The chain is built from TRBV10-3 and TRBJ2-1; D is unresolved. The germline V gene encodes CDR1 ENHRY and CDR2 SYGVKD. CDR3 size: 14 residues. V lost 3 bases, J lost 13 bases, and 19 bases lay in between. The chain's CDR3 is CAISDVGKTRDQFF. The CDR3 DNA reads TGTGCCATCAGTGACGTAGGAAAAACAAGAGACCAGTTCTTC.

This clonotype was observed a few times. The chain is built from TRBV29-1 and TRBJ1-1, with a tentative D call TRBD1 (5 bases). CDR3 size: 10 residues. The germline V and J ends were trimmed by 7 bases and 4 bases, with 7 bases remaining between them. CDR1 and CDR2 (germline): SQVTM, ANQGSEA. The CDR3 coding sequence is TGCAGCGATGGGGGCACTGAAGCTTTCTTT. Residues: CSDGGTEAFF.